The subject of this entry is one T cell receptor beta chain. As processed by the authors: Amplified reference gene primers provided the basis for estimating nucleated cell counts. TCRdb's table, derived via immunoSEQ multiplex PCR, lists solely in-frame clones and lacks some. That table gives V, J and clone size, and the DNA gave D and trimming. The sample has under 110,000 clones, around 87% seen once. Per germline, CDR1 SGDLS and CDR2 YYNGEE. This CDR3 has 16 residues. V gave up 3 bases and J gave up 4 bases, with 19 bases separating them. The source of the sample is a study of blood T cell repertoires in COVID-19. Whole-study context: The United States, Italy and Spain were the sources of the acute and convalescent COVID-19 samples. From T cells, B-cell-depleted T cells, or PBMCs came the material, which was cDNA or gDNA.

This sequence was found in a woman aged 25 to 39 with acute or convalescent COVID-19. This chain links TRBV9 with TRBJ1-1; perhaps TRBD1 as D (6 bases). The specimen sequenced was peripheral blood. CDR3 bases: TGTGCCAGCAGCGACTCGATACAGGGCCAGGGCACTGAAGCTTTCTTT. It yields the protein CASSDSIQGQGTEAFF.